Given below is one T cell receptor (beta chain) in context. The antigen remains unidentified. Generated by immunoSEQ multiplex PCR, the TCRdb table keeps only in-frame clones and is missing some. This repertoire shows 89,000 or so clones, around 85% found once; its top ten account for approximately 8%. This sample stems from a study of T cell responses to AZD1222 COVID-19 vaccine. Overall study results and limits: Spike-specific TCR breadth and depth rose after two AZD1222 doses. Nearly half of spike-specific TCRs reportedly target variant regions that are unmutated in the B.1.351 and B.1.1.7 variants. Researchers took repertoire samples only after the peak T cell response had come. Clonal diversity may have been underestimated, and the donors were mostly white British, with more females than males.

Trimming removed 0 bases at V and 4 bases at J, with 13 bases between. Per germline, CDR1 MNHEY and CDR2 SVGAGI. CDR3 length equals 15 residues. This receptor was identified in an adult in good health. The chain recombines TRBV6-5 with TRBJ2-7; tentative D call: TRBD1 (5 bases). Sample: peripheral blood, taken on day 0 of AZD1222 vaccination. The CDR3 here is CASSYSLDIKYEQYF. The DNA of the CDR3 is TGTGCCAGCAGTTACTCGCTGGACATAAAATACGAGCAGTACTTC.